Each of the 27 T cell receptor beta chains below was sequenced from the same sample in a study of cytomegalovirus exposure and HLA in healthy donors. The repertoire was sequenced with immunoSEQ multiplex PCR; TCRdb's copy has only in-frame clones and lacks some. Among some 85,000 clones, about 96% were seen once, and the ten largest hold roughly 1.3%. Sequenced sample: PBMCs. The receptors stem from a young woman in good health and CMV-seronegative.

The chain is built from TRBV28 and TRBJ2-1; 8 bases are shared with TRBD2. The CDR3 runs to 15 residues. Germline CDR1 MDHEN, CDR2 SYDVKM. Unmatched junction bases numbered 6, after V lost 8 bases and J lost 0 bases. CDR3 nucleotides: TGTGCCAGCTTGACTAGCGCGAGCTCCTACAATGAGCAGTTCTTC. Its protein product is CASLTSASSYNEQFF.

This rearrangement joins TRBV5-3 to TRBJ2-3, with 10 bases that match TRBD1. TRBV5-3 is annotated as an ORF whose role is uncertain. Losses at the gene ends were 4 bases for V and 1 base for J; bases not matched to a gene: 6. CDR3 size: 16 residues. The CDR3 DNA reads as TGTGCCAGAAGCCGACAGGGGGCGAGAGGCACAGATACGCAGTATTTT. Residues: CARSRQGARGTDTQYF.

The V call is TRBV5-1, the J call TRBJ2-7; tentative D call: TRBD1 (5 bases). Trimming cost V 4 bases and J 3 bases, with 17 bases left between them. CDR3 length: 15 residues. Per germline, CDR1 SGHRS and CDR2 YFSETQ. The CDR3 nucleotides are TGCGCCAGCAGCCCCACGGCCAGGGCAGACTACGAGCAGTACTTC. Protein product: CASSPTARADYEQYF.

CDR3 DNA sequence: TGTGCCAGCAGCTCGGGACAGAACACCGGGGAGCTGTTTTTT. Translation gives CASSSGQNTGELFF. The chain has TRBV6-5 and TRBJ2-2; maybe TRBD1 (6 bases). Germline CDR1 and CDR2: MNHEY and SVGAGI. The ends were cut back, 6 bases at V and 1 base at J, with 9 bases in the middle. The CDR3 spans 14 residues.

This clone occurred a few times. The CDR3 region is CASSSETNYGYTF. CDR3 nucleotides: TGCGCCAGCAGTAGCGAGACCAACTATGGCTACACCTTC. The chain is built from TRBV10-1 and TRBJ1-2; no clear D. Trimming removed 5 bases at V and 2 bases at J, with 9 bases between. Germline-derived CDR1 and CDR2 are WNHNN and SYGVQD (reference sequence). The CDR3 is made up of 13 amino acids.

Only one count was recorded for this clone. This chain's CDR3 is CASSRVSGALDTGELFF. Here the CDR3 DNA reads TGTGCCAGCAGCCGGGTTTCAGGGGCCCTCGACACCGGGGAGCTGTTTTTT. The chain couples TRBV6-4 to TRBJ2-2; possible D gene TRBD1, 6 bases. V lost 6 bases, J lost 3 bases, and 20 bases lay in between. In germline, CDR1 is MRHNA, CDR2 SNTAGT. The CDR3 is 17 amino acids.

The chain recombines TRBV2 with TRBJ2-7; perhaps TRBD2 as D (5 bases). This CDR3 is built from 12 residues. CDR1 is SNHLY and CDR2 is FYNNEI in the germline V gene. V was shortened by 4 bases and J by 2 bases, with 6 bases between the two germline ends. The CDR3 DNA follows: TGTGCCAGCAGTGTCGGGGCCTACGAGCAGTACTTC. It yields the protein CASSVGAYEQYF.

This clone was counted once. This chain uses TRBV27 with TRBJ1-1; D gene uncertain. Trimming removed 0 bases from V and 4 bases from J, with 9 bases in between. CDR1 is MNHEY and CDR2 is SMNVEV in the germline V gene (reference sequence). The CDR3 spans 14 residues. The CDR3 DNA sequence: TGTGCCAGCAGTTTATCGCGGGCCCCCACTGAAGCTTTCTTT. Translating gives CASSLSRAPTEAFF.

The genes are TRBV18 and TRBJ2-1, with D possibly TRBD2 on 6 matching bases. This CDR3 is 15 amino acids long. Germline CDR1 is KGHSH and CDR2 is LQKENI. V was shortened by 3 bases and J by 2 bases, with 11 bases between the two germline ends. The CDR3 DNA reads as TGTGCCAGCTCACCCGACGGCGGGGCCTACAATGAGCAGTTCTTC. It is translated as CASSPDGGAYNEQFF.

This rearrangement joins TRBV19 to TRBJ2-1, with TRBD2 matching 9 bases. This CDR3 is built from 18 residues. J was trimmed by 0 bases and V by 6 bases; bases with no gene match: 12. The germline CDR1 and CDR2 sequences are LNHDA and SQIVND (reference sequence). The CDR3 reads CASRRSVISGSSYNEQFF. The CDR3 nucleotides read TGTGCCAGTAGAAGGAGTGTTATTAGCGGGAGCTCCTACAATGAGCAGTTCTTC.

This clone was recorded once. V is TRBV5-1 and J is TRBJ1-5; no clear D gene. V lost 1 base and J lost 4, with 15 bases in between. This CDR3 region has 16 residues. Germline V CDR1 and CDR2: SGHRS, YFSETQ. The CDR3 coding sequence is TGCGCCAGCAGCTTGTCAGGCCAGGCGGGGAATCAGCCCCAGCATTTT. This translates into CASSLSGQAGNQPQHF.

This clone was picked up a small number of times. This chain connects TRBV11-3 to TRBJ2-3; D not resolved. Germline CDR1 reads SGHNT; CDR2 reads YENEEA. This CDR3 comprises 12 residues. V lost 4 bases and J lost 3, with 5 bases in between. In DNA, the CDR3 is TGTGCCAGCAGCTCCAGGACAGATACGCAGTATTTT. Amino acids: CASSSRTDTQYF.

The chain joins TRBV18 to TRBJ1-6, with D uncertain. Trimming removed 1 base at V and 0 bases at J, with 10 bases between. This CDR3 contains 17 residues. The germline CDR1 and CDR2 sequences are KGHSH and LQKENI. Here the CDR3 reads CASSPLEPSSYNSPLHF. The DNA of the CDR3 is TGTGCCAGCTCACCACTGGAGCCGAGCTCCTATAATTCACCCCTCCACTTT.

V and J are TRBV2 and TRBJ2-1, with a possible D match to TRBD2 (5 bases). CDR1 is SNHLY, CDR2 FYNNEI, per germline. This CDR3 is built from 14 residues. The V gene lost 4 bases and the J gene lost 12 bases, with 19 bases spanning the gap. CDR3 nucleotides: TGTGCCAGCAGTGGAGGGTCCACTAAACTTGGGCAGTTCTTC. Translating it yields CASSGGSTKLGQFF.

The chain uses TRBV7-2 and TRBJ2-2; 9 nucleotides align to TRBD2. Germline V gene lookup returns CDR1 SGHTA and CDR2 FQGNSA. The CDR3 consists of 17 residues. The J segment lost 4 bases and the V segment lost 4 bases, leaving 10 bases of the junction unmatched. The CDR3 region is CASSSGIAGVGTGELFF. CDR3 DNA sequence: TGTGCCAGCAGCTCAGGGATAGCGGGAGTTGGCACCGGGGAGCTGTTTTTT.

This CDR3 reads CATTEGGQGDGYTF. DNA for the CDR3: TGTGCCACGACAGAGGGGGGACAGGGTGACGGCTACACCTTC. The chain combines TRBV10-3 with TRBJ1-2; TRBD1 matches at 9 bases. CDR1 is ENHRY and CDR2 is SYGVKD in the germline V gene. There are 14 residues in the CDR3. Trimming took 10 bases from V and 8 from J; bases not matched to a gene: 14.

The chain joins TRBV18 to TRBJ1-2, with TRBD1 matching 11 bases. The CDR3 consists of 15 residues. The germline CDR1 and CDR2 sequences are KGHSH and LQKENI. The J segment lost 7 bases and the V segment lost 3 bases, leaving 7 bases of the junction unmatched. Here the CDR3 DNA reads TGTGCCAGCTCACCGACCGGGACAGGGGGGTCTGGCTACACCTTC. It translates to CASSPTGTGGSGYTF.

V gene TRBV27 combines with J gene TRBJ1-5, with 10 bases matching TRBD1. The CDR3 extends over 14 amino acids. Germline V gene sequence: CDR1 MNHEY, CDR2 SMNVEV (reference sequence). The V gene end was trimmed by 3 bases and the J gene end by 5 bases; junction bases not matched to a gene: 1. The CDR3 DNA reads TGTGCCAGCAGTTTCGGACAGGGGGATCAGCCCCAGCATTTT. This translates into CASSFGQGDQPQHF.

The rearrangement uses TRBV9 and TRBJ2-7, with 7 bases fitting TRBD1. J was trimmed by 1 base and V by 0 bases; bases with no gene match: 7. Germline CDR1 and CDR2: SGDLS and YYNGEE. The CDR3 has 16 amino acids. The CDR3 here is CASSVGGPGQSYEQYF. DNA of the CDR3: TGTGCCAGCAGCGTAGGGGGACCGGGACAGTCCTACGAGCAGTACTTC.

The rearrangement links TRBV18 to TRBJ2-7, with 11 nucleotides matching TRBD2. Germline loops: CDR1 KGHSH, CDR2 LQKENI. Germline trimming cut 5 bases from V and 2 bases from J; bases unmatched to any gene: 5. This CDR3 contains 15 residues. In DNA, the CDR3 is TGTGCCAGCTCAGCCGGGACTAGCGGTACCTACGAGCAGTACTTC. Translated, it gives CASSAGTSGTYEQYF.

The chain couples TRBV5-1 to TRBJ1-3; D is possibly TRBD1 (5 bases). Between the trimmed V and J ends, which lost 2 bases and 0 bases, there was a span of 9 bases. This CDR3 is 15 amino acids long. CDR1 SGHRS and CDR2 YFSETQ come from the germline V gene. The CDR3 nucleotides read TGCGCCAGCAGCTTTGACAGAGTCTCTGGAAACACCATATATTTT. It translates to CASSFDRVSGNTIYF.

The chain couples TRBV4-2 to TRBJ1-6; 7 bases align to TRBD1. Trimming cost V 1 base and J 8 bases; bases outside gene matches: 5. CDR3 length equals 15 residues. CDR1 and CDR2 (germline): LGHNA, YNFKEQ. The CDR3 region has the DNA TGTGCCAGCAGCCAAGGGACAGGAGCTTATTCACCCCTCCACTTT. The encoded protein is CASSQGTGAYSPLHF.

The V call is TRBV9, the J call TRBJ2-7, with TRBD1 as a possible D gene (5 bases). This CDR3 is 15 amino acids long. The germline V gene has CDR1 SGDLS and CDR2 YYNGEE. Trimming left V 0 bases short and J 5 bases short, with 15 bases between. The CDR3 loop is CASSVGGQLPNEQYF. Written as DNA, the CDR3 is TGTGCCAGCAGCGTAGGCGGACAACTTCCCAACGAGCAGTACTTC.

To note about this clone: One end of the junction fails to match germline, which may point to a read error. The rearrangement links TRBV19 to TRBJ1-5; 9 bases agree with TRBD1. The CDR3 sequence is 14 residues long. Germline V lookup: CDR1 LNHDA, CDR2 SQIVND (reference sequence). As DNA, the CDR3 is TGTGCCAGTAGTCGTACAGGGGGCCTTCAATTCGGCAACTTT. It codes for CASSRTGGLQFGNF.

This clone was seen more than once but under ten times. The genes are TRBV6-5 and TRBJ2-3; TRBD2 agrees at 8 bases. V lost 0 bases to trimming and J lost 2 bases; unmatched junction nucleotides: 4. The germline gives CDR1 MNHEY, CDR2 SVGAGI. This CDR3 comprises 16 residues. CDR3 nucleotides: TGTGCCAGCAGTTACTCGCAGCGGGAGTACACAGATACGCAGTATTTT. Translating it yields CASSYSQREYTDTQYF.

This clone showed up just once. The chain links TRBV6-6 to TRBJ1-5; 8 bases align to TRBD1. This CDR3 has 16 residues. V was pared by 2 bases and J by 5 bases, with 8 bases of the junction left unmatched. Per germline, CDR1 MNHNY and CDR2 SVGAGI (reference sequence). The CDR3 loop is CASSYPSDREDQPQHF. In nucleotides, the CDR3 is TGTGCCAGCAGTTACCCGTCGGACAGGGAGGATCAGCCCCAGCATTTT.

Written as DNA, the CDR3 is TGCGCCAGCAGCCGGGGGACAGGGGGAGTTTACGAGCAGTACTTC. It is translated as CASSRGTGGVYEQYF. The V call is TRBV4-1, the J call TRBJ2-7; 11 bases agree with TRBD1. The CDR3 contains 15 residues. The V and J ends lost 4 bases and 4 bases, in that order; junction bases with no gene match: 6. Germline lookup yields CDR1 MGHRA and CDR2 YSYEKL.